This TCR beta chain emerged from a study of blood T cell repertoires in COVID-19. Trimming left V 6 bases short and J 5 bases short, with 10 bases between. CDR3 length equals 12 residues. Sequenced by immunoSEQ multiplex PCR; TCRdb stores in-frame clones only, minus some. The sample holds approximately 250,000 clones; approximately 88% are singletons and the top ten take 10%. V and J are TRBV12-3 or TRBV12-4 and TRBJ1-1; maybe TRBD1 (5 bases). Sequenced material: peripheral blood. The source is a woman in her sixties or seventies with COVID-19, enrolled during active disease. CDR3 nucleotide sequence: TGTGCCAGCAGCTCAGGGAAAACTGAAGCTTTCTTT. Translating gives CASSSGKTEAFF.